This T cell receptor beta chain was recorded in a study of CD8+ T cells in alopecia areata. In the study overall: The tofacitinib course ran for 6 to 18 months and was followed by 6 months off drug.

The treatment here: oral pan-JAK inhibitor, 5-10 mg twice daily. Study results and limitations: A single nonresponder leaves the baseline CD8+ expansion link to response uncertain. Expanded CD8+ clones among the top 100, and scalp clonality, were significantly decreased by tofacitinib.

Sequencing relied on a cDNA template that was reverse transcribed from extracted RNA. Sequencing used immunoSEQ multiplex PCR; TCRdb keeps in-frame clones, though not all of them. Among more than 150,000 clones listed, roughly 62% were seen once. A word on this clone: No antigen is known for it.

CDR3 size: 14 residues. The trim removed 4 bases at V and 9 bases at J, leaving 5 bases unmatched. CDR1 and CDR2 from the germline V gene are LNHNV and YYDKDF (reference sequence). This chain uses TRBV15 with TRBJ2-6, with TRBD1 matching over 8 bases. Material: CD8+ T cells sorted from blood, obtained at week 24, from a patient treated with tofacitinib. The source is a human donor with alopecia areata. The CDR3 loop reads CATSKRQGINVLTF. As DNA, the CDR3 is TGTGCCACCAGCAAGAGACAGGGGATCAACGTCCTGACTTTC.